The 21 T cell receptor beta chains below were found in one sample sequenced in a study of shared clonotypes between healthy human individuals. Profiled with immunoSEQ multiplex PCR; TCRdb holds only in-frame clones, not every one. In the table there are more than 450,000 clones, 60% to 85% of which are singletons. What was sequenced was PBMCs. The receptors stem from a woman between 40 and 50 years old in good health. Some clones in this sample may be carry-over from other donors' samples.

This chain uses TRBV2 with TRBJ2-1; D gene unclear. CDR1 and CDR2 from the germline V gene are SNHLY and FYNNEI. The CDR3 loop spans 14 amino acids. Trimming took 6 bases from V and 0 from J, leaving 9 bases between them. Written as DNA, the CDR3 is TGTGCCAGCAGGGCTAGTAGCTCCTACAATGAGCAGTTCTTC. Translating gives CASRASSSYNEQFF.

The chain couples TRBV4-3 to TRBJ2-1; 10 positions agree with TRBD2. CDR1 is LGHNA and CDR2 is YSLEER in the germline V gene. J gave up 4 bases and V 1 base, and 1 base lay outside the gene matches. The CDR3 consists of 15 residues. DNA for the CDR3: TGCGCCAGCAGCCAAGCACTAGCGGGGTACAATGAGCAGTTCTTC. This gives the protein CASSQALAGYNEQFF.

This clone was picked up one time. The chain uses TRBV6-6 and TRBJ2-7, with 11 bases lining up with TRBD2. The ends lost 0 bases at V and 3 bases at J; junction bases unmatched: 1. Germline CDR1 and CDR2: MNHNY and SVGAGI (reference sequence). This CDR3 has 15 residues. The CDR3 sequence: CASSYSTSGNYEQYF. The CDR3 DNA reads TGTGCCAGCAGTTACTCGACTAGCGGGAACTACGAGCAGTACTTC.

This chain joins TRBV15 and TRBJ2-7, with TRBD2 matching 9 bases. The CDR3 length is 16 residues. Germline V CDR1 and CDR2: LNHNV, YYDKDF (reference sequence). V trimming: 5 bases; J trimming: 2 bases; junction bases outside the gene matches: 10. The CDR3 region has the DNA TGTGCCACCAGCGGAGGCGGTAGCGGGAGAGCCTACGAGCAGTACTTC. Amino acids: CATSGGGSGRAYEQYF.

The genes are TRBV29-1 and TRBJ2-7, with 11 positions matching TRBD2. Trimming took 3 bases from V and 0 from J; bases not matched to a gene: 1. This CDR3 region has 14 residues. Looked up from germline, CDR1 is SQVTM and CDR2 is ANQGSEA. This CDR3 reads CSVDGTSGSYEQYF. DNA for the CDR3: TGCAGCGTTGACGGGACTAGCGGCTCCTACGAGCAGTACTTC.

For this clone: Other DNA sequences from this sample encode an identical CDR3 as well. The J gene is TRBJ2-5, the V gene TRBV7-3; 10 nucleotides match TRBD1. CDR3 length: 13 residues. V was pared by 4 bases and J by 5 bases, with 1 base of the junction left unmatched. From germline, CDR1 is SGHTA and CDR2 FQGTGA. As DNA, the CDR3 is TGTGCCAGCAGCTCGGGACAGGGGGAGACCCAGTACTTC. The encoded protein is CASSSGQGETQYF. The complete variable domain, with remaining parts taken from reference TRBV7-3 and TRBJ2-5, reads GAGVSQTPSNKVTEKGKYVELRCDPISGHTALYWYRQSLGQGPEFLIYFQGTGAADDSGLPNDRFFAVRPEGSVSTLKIQRTERGDSAVYLCASSSGQGETQYFGPGTRLLVL.

The rearrangement joins TRBV5-1 to TRBJ1-1; TRBD1 aligns across 8 bases. J gave up 1 base and V 5 bases, and 4 bases lay outside the gene matches. Germline-derived CDR1 and CDR2 are SGHRS and YFSETQ. The CDR3 is made up of 14 amino acids. The CDR3 sequence: CASRFGQGNTEAFF. The CDR3 DNA follows: TGCGCCAGCAGATTCGGACAGGGGAACACTGAAGCTTTCTTT.

This chain links TRBV11-3 with TRBJ2-2; 8 bases match TRBD2. The V and J ends lost 3 bases and 5 bases, in that order; junction bases with no gene match: 8. The germline gives CDR1 SGHNT, CDR2 YENEEA. The CDR3 has 16 residues. The CDR3 spells CASSLSGSMRTGELFF. The CDR3 DNA reads TGTGCCAGCAGCTTGAGCGGGAGTATGAGGACCGGGGAGCTGTTTTTT.

This clone turned up a few times. The V and J genes are TRBV7-2 and TRBJ2-7; D remains ambiguous. The ends were cut back, 0 bases at V and 4 bases at J, with 13 bases in the middle. This CDR3 region has 15 residues. The germline gives CDR1 SGHTA, CDR2 FQGNSA. The CDR3 loop is CASSLAGSPQYEQYF. The CDR3 bases are TGTGCCAGCAGCTTAGCGGGGTCCCCCCAATACGAGCAGTACTTC.

The chain recombines TRBV11-2 with TRBJ2-1, with D hard to call. The ends were cut back, 1 base at V and 7 bases at J, with 20 bases in the middle. Germline lookup yields CDR1 SGHAT and CDR2 FQNNGV. The CDR3 runs to 17 residues. The CDR3 sequence: CASSLVGWASLGNEQFF. In nucleotides, the CDR3 is TGTGCCAGCAGCTTAGTGGGTTGGGCCTCGCTGGGGAATGAGCAGTTCTTC.

This clone turned up a few times. V and J are TRBV5-1 and TRBJ2-7; possible D gene TRBD1, 5 bases. The CDR3 runs to 15 residues. The germline V gene has CDR1 SGHRS and CDR2 YFSETQ. The germline V and J ends were trimmed by 6 bases and 3 bases, with 19 bases remaining between them. The CDR3 protein is CASKPIVSGFYEQYF. The CDR3 coding sequence is TGCGCCAGCAAGCCTATAGTTTCAGGGTTCTACGAGCAGTACTTC.

The rearrangement joins TRBV29-1 to TRBJ2-7; 7 nucleotides match TRBD1. The CDR3 is 12 amino acids. CDR1 is SQVTM and CDR2 is ANQGSEA in the germline V gene. The V and J ends lost 4 bases and 5 bases, in that order; junction bases with no gene match: 5. The CDR3 sequence: CSVGRGLDEQYF. The CDR3 DNA reads as TGCAGCGTTGGAAGGGGGCTCGACGAGCAGTACTTC.

This chain connects TRBV19 to TRBJ2-7; D possibly corresponds to TRBD1 (6 bases). The V end lost 5 bases, the J end lost 0 bases, and 17 bases lay between the germline ends. The V gene's germline CDR1 is LNHDA and CDR2 SQIVND (reference sequence). The CDR3 covers 16 residues. CDR3 coding DNA: TGTGCCAGTAGTCACAGGGAAAGACTCGGCTCCTACGAGCAGTACTTC. Amino acids: CASSHRERLGSYEQYF.

The gene calls are TRBV19 and TRBJ1-2, with 7 bases aligning to TRBD1. The CDR3 contains 14 residues. V dropped 6 bases and J dropped 2; count of bases not matched to a gene: 6. CDR1 is LNHDA and CDR2 is SQIVND in the germline V gene (reference sequence). For the CDR3, the DNA is TGTGCCAGTAGCCAAGGACAGGCCAACTATGGCTACACCTTC. Amino acid sequence: CASSQGQANYGYTF.

The V gene is TRBV18, the J gene TRBJ2-3; 11 bases agree with TRBD1. The CDR3 is made up of 16 amino acids. Losses at the gene ends were 3 bases for V and 2 bases for J; bases not matched to a gene: 4. CDR1 and CDR2 (germline): KGHSH, LQKENI. The CDR3: CASSPGTGGLTDTQYF. The CDR3, as DNA: TGTGCCAGCTCACCTGGGACAGGGGGTCTCACAGATACGCAGTATTTT.

This clone has only one observation. J is TRBJ2-7 and V is TRBV2; maybe TRBD2 (6 bases). Trimming left V 4 bases short and J 0 bases short, with 13 bases between. Germline values: CDR1 SNHLY, CDR2 FYNNEI. The CDR3 has 15 residues. The CDR3, as DNA: TGTGCCAGCAGTGGCGGGACTCCTAGCTCCTACGAGCAGTACTTC. It translates to CASSGGTPSSYEQYF.

The V and J genes are TRBV28 and TRBJ2-7; D is ambiguous. This CDR3 is 12 amino acids long. V dropped 6 bases and J dropped 5 bases, with 11 bases sitting between them. Germline-derived CDR1 and CDR2 are MDHEN and SYDVKM. CDR3 protein: CASSSGIDEQYF. The CDR3 DNA follows: TGTGCCAGCAGCTCCGGTATAGACGAGCAGTACTTC.

This clone appeared a single time. This rearrangement joins TRBV5-5 to TRBJ2-7, with a tentative D call TRBD1 (5 bases). This CDR3 has 14 residues. Trimming stripped 0 bases from V and 4 bases from J, with 11 bases between. CDR1 is SGHKS and CDR2 is YYEKEE in the germline V gene (reference sequence). The CDR3 DNA reads TGTGCCAGCAGCTTGGGGGCAGGGAAGTACGAGCAGTACTTC. Protein sequence: CASSLGAGKYEQYF.

The chain has TRBV6-6 and TRBJ2-1, with a possible D match to TRBD2 (5 bases). V was shortened by 2 bases and J by 7 bases, with 9 bases between the two germline ends. The length of the CDR3 is 13 residues. CDR1 MNHNY and CDR2 SVGAGI come from the germline V gene (reference sequence). The CDR3 nucleotides are TGTGCCAGCAGTTACGCCGGGGTGAATGAGCAGTTCTTC. This gives the protein CASSYAGVNEQFF.

The chain links TRBV7-2 to TRBJ1-1; D possibly corresponds to TRBD1 (5 bases). Per the germline V gene, CDR1 is SGHTA and CDR2 is FQGNSA. V was clipped by 9 bases and J by 0 bases, with 14 bases between them. The CDR3 loop spans 14 amino acids. This chain's CDR3 is CASSGAPLNTEAFF. As DNA, the CDR3 is TGTGCCAGTAGCGGGGCTCCACTGAACACTGAAGCTTTCTTT.

The CDR3 region is CASSLDRGKQYF. In DNA, the CDR3 is TGTGCCAGCAGCTTAGACCGGGGGAAGCAGTACTTC. The chain is built from TRBV11-2 and TRBJ2-7, with a tentative D call TRBD2 (6 bases). CDR1 is SGHAT and CDR2 is FQNNGV in the germline V gene. CDR3 length: 12 amino acids. The germline V and J ends were trimmed by 0 bases and 8 bases, with 8 bases remaining between them. Variable domain in full (rest from reference TRBV11-2 and TRBJ2-7): EAGVAQSPRYKIIEKRQSVAFWCNPISGHATLYWYQQILGQGPKLLIQFQNNGVVDDSQLPKDRFSAERLKGVDSTLKIQPAKLEDSAVYLCASSLDRGKQYFGPGTRLTVT.